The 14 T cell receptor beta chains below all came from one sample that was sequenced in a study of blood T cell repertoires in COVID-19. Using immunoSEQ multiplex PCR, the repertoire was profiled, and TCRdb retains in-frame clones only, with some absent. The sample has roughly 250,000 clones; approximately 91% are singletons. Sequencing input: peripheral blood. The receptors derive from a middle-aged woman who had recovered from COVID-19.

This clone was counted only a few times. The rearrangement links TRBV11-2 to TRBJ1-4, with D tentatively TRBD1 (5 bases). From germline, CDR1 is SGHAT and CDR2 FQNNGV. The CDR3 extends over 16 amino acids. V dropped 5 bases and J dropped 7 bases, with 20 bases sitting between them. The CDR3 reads CASSRIQGFLGEKLFF. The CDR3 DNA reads TGTGCCAGCAGCCGAATTCAGGGTTTCTTGGGTGAAAAACTGTTTTTT.

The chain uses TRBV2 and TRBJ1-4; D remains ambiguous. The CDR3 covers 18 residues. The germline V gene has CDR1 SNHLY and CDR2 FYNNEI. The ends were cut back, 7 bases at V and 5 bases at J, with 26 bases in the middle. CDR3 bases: TGTGCCAGCACCCTCGGCCCAGGCGAACGAAGGAGGAATGAAAAACTGTTTTTT. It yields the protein CASTLGPGERRRNEKLFF.

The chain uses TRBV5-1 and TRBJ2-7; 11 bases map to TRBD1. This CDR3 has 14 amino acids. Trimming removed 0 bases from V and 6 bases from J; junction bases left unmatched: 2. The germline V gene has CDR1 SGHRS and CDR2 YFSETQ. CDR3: CASSLVGTGGEQYF. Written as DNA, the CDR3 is TGCGCCAGCAGCTTGGTCGGGACAGGGGGCGAGCAGTACTTC.

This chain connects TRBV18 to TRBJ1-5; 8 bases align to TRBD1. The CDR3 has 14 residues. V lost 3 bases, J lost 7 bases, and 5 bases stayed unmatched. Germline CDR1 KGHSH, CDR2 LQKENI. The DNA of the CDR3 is TGTGCCAGCTCACCGGAAACAGGGGGGCAGCCCCAGCATTTT. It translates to CASSPETGGQPQHF.

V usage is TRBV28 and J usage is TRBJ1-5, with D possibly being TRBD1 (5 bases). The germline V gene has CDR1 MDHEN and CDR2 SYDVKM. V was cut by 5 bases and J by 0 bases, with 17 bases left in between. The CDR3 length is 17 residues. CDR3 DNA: TGTGCCAGCAGTCCTGGCCAGGGTCTATATAGCAATCAGCCCCAGCATTTT. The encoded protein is CASSPGQGLYSNQPQHF.

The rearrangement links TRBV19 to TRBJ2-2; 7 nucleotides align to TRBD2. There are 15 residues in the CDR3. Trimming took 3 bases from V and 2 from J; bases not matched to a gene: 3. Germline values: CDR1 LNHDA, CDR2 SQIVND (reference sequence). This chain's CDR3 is CASSIWDYNTGELFF. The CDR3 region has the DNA TGTGCCAGTAGTATCTGGGACTACAACACCGGGGAGCTGTTTTTT.

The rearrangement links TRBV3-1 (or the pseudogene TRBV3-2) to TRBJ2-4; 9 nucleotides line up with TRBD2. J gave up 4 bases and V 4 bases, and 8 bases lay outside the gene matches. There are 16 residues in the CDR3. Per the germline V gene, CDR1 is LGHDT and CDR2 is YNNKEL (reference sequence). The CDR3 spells CASSPRQTSGKNIQYF. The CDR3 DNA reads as TGTGCCAGCAGCCCCAGACAGACTAGCGGTAAAAACATTCAGTACTTC.

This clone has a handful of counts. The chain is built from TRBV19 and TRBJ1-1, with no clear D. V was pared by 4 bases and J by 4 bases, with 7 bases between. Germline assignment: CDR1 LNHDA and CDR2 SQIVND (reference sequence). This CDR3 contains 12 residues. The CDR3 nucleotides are TGTGCCAGTAGTAGTCGGAGCACTGAAGCTTTCTTT. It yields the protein CASSSRSTEAFF.

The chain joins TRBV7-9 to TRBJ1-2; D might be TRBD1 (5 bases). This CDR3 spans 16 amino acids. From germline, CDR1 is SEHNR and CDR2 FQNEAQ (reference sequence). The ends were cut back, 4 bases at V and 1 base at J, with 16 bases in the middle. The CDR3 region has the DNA TGTGCCAGCAGCTCACAGGTCCAGGGACTTAACTATGGCTACACCTTC. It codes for CASSSQVQGLNYGYTF.

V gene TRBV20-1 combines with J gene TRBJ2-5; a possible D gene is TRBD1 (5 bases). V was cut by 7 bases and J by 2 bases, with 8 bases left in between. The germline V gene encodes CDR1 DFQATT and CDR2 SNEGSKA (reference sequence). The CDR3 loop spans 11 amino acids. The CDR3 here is CSGTPQETQYF. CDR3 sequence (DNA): TGCAGTGGGACACCTCAAGAGACCCAGTACTTC.

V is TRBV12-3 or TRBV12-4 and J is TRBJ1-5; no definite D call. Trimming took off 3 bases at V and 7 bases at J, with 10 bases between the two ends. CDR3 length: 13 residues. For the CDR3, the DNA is TGTGCCAGCAGTTTCGGGGTCAGCCAGCCCCAGCATTTT. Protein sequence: CASSFGVSQPQHF.

The CDR3 loop is CATSPRDRVLETQYF. In DNA form, the CDR3 reads TGTGCCACCAGCCCCCGGGACAGGGTTTTGGAGACCCAGTACTTC. The rearrangement links TRBV15 to TRBJ2-5; 9 positions match TRBD1. Germline CDR1 is LNHNV and CDR2 is YYDKDF (reference sequence). The CDR3 length is 15 residues. V shed 5 bases, J shed 5 bases, and the junction held 9 bases outside the gene matches.

CDR3 bases: TGCAGTGCTAGTCTGGCGGGAGGGCCTGTCGGTCAAGAGACCCAGTACTTC. Residues: CSASLAGGPVGQETQYF. The chain is built from TRBV20-1 and TRBJ2-5; 9 bases fit TRBD2. With V trimmed by 3 bases and J by 2 bases, 13 bases remained unmatched. The germline V gene has CDR1 DFQATT and CDR2 SNEGSKA (reference sequence). This CDR3 is built from 17 residues.

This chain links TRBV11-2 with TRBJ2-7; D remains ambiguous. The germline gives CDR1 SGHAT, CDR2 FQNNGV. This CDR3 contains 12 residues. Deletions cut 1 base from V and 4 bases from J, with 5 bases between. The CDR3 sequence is CASSLVQYEQYF. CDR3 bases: TGTGCCAGCAGCTTAGTGCAGTACGAGCAGTACTTC.